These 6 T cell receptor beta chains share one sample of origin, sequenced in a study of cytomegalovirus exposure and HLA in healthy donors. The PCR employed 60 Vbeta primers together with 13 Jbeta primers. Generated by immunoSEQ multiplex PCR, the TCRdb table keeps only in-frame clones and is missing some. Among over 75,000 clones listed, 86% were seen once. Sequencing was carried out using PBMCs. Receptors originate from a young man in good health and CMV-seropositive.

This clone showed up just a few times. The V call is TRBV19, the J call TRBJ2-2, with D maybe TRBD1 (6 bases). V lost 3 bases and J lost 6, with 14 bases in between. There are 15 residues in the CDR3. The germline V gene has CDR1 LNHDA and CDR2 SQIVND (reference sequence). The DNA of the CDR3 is TGTGCCAGTAGTATCGGCGGACAGTCCGCCGGGGAGCTGTTTTTT. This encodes CASSIGGQSAGELFF.

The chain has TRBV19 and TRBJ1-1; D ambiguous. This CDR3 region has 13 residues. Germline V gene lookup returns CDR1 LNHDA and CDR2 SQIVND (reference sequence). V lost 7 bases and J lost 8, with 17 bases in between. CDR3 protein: CASMGGIFFEAFF. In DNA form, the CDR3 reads TGTGCCAGTATGGGAGGGATCTTTTTCGAAGCTTTCTTT.

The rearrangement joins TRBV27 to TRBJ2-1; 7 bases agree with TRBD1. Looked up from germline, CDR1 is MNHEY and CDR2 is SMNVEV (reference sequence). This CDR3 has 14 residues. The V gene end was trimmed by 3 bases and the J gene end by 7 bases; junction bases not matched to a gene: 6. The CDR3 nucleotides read TGTGCCAGCAGTTTCACGACAGGGATAAATGAGCAGTTCTTC. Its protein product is CASSFTTGINEQFF.

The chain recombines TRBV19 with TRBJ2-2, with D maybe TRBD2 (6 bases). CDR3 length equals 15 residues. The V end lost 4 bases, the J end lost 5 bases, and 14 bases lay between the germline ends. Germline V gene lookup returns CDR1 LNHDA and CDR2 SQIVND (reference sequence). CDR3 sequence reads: CASSTGVDRTGELFF. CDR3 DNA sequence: TGTGCCAGTAGTACGGGGGTTGATAGAACCGGGGAGCTGTTTTTT. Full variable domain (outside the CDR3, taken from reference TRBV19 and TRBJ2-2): DGGITQSPKYLFRKEGQNVTLSCEQNLNHDAMYWYRQDPGQGLRLIYYSQIVNDFQKGDIAEGYSVSREKKESFPLTVTSAQKNPTAFYLCASSTGVDRTGELFFGEGSRLTVL.

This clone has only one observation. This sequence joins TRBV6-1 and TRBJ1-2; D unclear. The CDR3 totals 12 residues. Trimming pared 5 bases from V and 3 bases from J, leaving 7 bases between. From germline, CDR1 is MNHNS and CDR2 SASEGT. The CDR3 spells CASSTGDYGYTF. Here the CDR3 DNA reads TGTGCCAGCAGTACGGGTGACTATGGCTACACCTTC.

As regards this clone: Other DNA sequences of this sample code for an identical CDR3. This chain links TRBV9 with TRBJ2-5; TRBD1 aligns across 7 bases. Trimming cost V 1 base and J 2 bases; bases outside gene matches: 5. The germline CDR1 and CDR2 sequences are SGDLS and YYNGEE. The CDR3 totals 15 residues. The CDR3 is CASSVFGTEQETQYF. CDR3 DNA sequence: TGTGCCAGCAGCGTATTTGGGACAGAGCAAGAGACCCAGTACTTC.